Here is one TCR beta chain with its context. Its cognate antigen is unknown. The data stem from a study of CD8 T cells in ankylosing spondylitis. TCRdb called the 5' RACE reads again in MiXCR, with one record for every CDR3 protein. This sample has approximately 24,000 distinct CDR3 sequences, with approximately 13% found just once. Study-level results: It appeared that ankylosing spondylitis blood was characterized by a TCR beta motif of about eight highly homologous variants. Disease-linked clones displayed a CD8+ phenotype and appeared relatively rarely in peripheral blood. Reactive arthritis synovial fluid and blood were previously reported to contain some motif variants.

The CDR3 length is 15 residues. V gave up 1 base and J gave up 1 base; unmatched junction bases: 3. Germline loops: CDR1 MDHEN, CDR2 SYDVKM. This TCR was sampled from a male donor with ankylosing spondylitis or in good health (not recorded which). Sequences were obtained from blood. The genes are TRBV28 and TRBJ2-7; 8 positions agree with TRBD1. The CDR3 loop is CASSLSGGWSYEQYF. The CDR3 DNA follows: TGTGCCAGCAGTTTATCAGGGGGCTGGTCCTACGAGCAGTACTTC.